What follows describes a single T cell receptor (beta chain). The data were obtained in a study of OX40 agonist ivuxolimab in advanced cancers. Study background: Under the entry rules, prior anti-PD-1, anti-PD-L1 or anti-CTLA-4 therapy was allowed, and 40% had some.

Trimming removed 3 bases at V and 3 bases at J, with 9 bases between. CDR1 is MDHEN, CDR2 SYDVKM, per germline. This CDR3 contains 13 residues. Sequencing was performed with immunoSEQ multiplex PCR; in TCRdb, only in-frame clones are kept and a portion is missing. The repertoire holds around 69,000 clones, with roughly nine tenths as singletons. This chain connects TRBV28 to TRBJ2-7, with D hard to call. The source material was CD4+ or CD8+ T cells sorted from blood, sampled in a trial of the OX40 agonist ivuxolimab. This clonotype was obtained from an adult with an advanced solid tumor such as melanoma, head and neck, liver or kidney cancer. The CDR3 DNA is TGTGCCAGCAGTTTTCCAGGCTACTACGAGCAGTACTTC. This gives the protein CASSFPGYYEQYF.